Included here is one TCR beta chain sequence, with context. The sample originates from a study of CD8 T cells in Susac syndrome. Sequencing of TCR beta, carried out with a high-throughput approach, was applied to CD8+ and CD4+ T cells from the blood. Each multiple sclerosis control was a treatment-naive patient with relapsing-remitting disease that was either stable or active. TEMRA cells were FACS-enriched, while CD8+ and CD4+ T cells were negatively isolated. Germline-derived CDR1 and CDR2 are SNHLY and FYNNEI. V was clipped by 2 bases and J by 7 bases; unmatched bases: 14. The CDR3 runs 18 residues. The RNA, about 0.45 to 1 ug, was put through reverse transcription using random hexamers. A single record per CDR3 protein comes from TCRdb applying MiXCR to the immunoSEQ multiplex PCR reads. The sample includes fewer than 100,000 distinct CDR3 sequences, around nine tenths of them seen just once.

The rearrangement uses TRBV2 and TRBJ2-1; 10 bases map to TRBD2. The receptor comes from a human donor with multiple sclerosis. The sequenced sample was CD8+ T cells from PBMCs. The CDR3 loop reads CASSERVRLAGAGNEQFF. CDR3 sequence (DNA): TGTGCCAGCAGTGAAAGGGTAAGGCTAGCGGGAGCCGGGAATGAGCAGTTCTTC.